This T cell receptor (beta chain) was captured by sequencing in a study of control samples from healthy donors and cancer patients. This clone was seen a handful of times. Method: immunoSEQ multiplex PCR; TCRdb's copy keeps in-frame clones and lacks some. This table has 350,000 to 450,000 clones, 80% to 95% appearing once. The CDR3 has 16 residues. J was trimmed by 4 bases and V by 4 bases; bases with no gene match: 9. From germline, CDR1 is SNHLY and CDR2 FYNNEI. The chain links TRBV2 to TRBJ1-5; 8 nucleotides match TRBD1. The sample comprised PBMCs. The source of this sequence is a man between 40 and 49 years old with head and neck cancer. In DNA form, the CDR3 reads TGTGCCAGCAGTGGACAGGGGCCACGGGCTAATCAGCCCCAGCATTTT. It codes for CASSGQGPRANQPQHF. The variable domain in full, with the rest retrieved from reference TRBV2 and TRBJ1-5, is EPEVTQTPSHQVTQMGQEVILRCVPISNHLYFYWYRQILGQKVEFLVSFYNNEISEKSEIFDDQFSVERPDGSNFTLKIRSTKLEDSAMYFCASSGQGPRANQPQHFGDGTRLSIL.